The clone carrying this TCR beta chain appeared a few times. Its antigen is unknown. The data are from a study of beta chain features in type 1 diabetes. Study at large: Age, gender and cell yields were alike across patients and healthy donors. General study points: Shortening of TCRB CDR3s, moderate but significant, appeared in all four CD4+ subsets of Type 1 diabetes patients.

Expressed TCRB transcripts were sequenced because the entire RNA isolate underwent reverse transcription. TCRdb's table, derived via immunoSEQ multiplex PCR, lists solely in-frame clones and lacks some. The table records about 640,000 clones, 9.5% to 15% of them present only once. This CDR3 spans 12 amino acids. With 2 bases removed from V and 15 bases from J, the gap between germline ends came to 14 bases. The germline gives CDR1 SGHTA, CDR2 FQGTGA. Blood was collected once per donor into heparin, averaging about 120 mL. Markers CD45RO/CCR7/CD25/CD127/CD95/CD27 served to sort CD4+ naive, central memory, regulatory and stem cell-like memory cells.

The clonotype was recovered from a man aged 25 to 40 with type 1 diabetes. The chain recombines TRBV7-3 with TRBJ2-1; tentative D call: TRBD1 (6 bases). Sequencing input: naive CD4+ T cells from blood. The CDR3 is CASSLYQGSMFF. The CDR3 nucleotides are TGTGCCAGCAGCTTATACCAGGGGAGTATGTTCTTC.